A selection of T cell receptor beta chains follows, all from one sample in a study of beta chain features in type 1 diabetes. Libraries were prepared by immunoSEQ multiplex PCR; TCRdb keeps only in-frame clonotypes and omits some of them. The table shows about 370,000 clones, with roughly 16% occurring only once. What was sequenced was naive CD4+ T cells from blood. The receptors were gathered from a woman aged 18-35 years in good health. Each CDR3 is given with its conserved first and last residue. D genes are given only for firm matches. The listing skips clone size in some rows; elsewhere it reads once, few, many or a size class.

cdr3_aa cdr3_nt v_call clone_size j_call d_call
CASSQGADTEAFF TGTGCCAGCAGCCAAGGAGCTGATACTGAAGCTTTCTTT TRBV4-2 few TRBJ1-1 NA
CASSTGLACETQYF TGTGCCAGCAGCACGGGACTAGCGTGCGAGACCCAGTACTTC TRBV9 few TRBJ2-5 TRBD2
CASSRDFPGLGYYYEQYF TGTGCCAGCAGTAGGGACTTTCCGGGACTAGGGTACTACTACGAGCAGTACTTC TRBV27 NA TRBJ2-7 TRBD2
CASSLRNAGDSVPYEQYF TGCGCCAGCAGCTTGAGGAACGCGGGGGATTCGGTTCCCTACGAGCAGTACTTC TRBV5-1 few TRBJ2-7 TRBD2
CASSLTPALSYNEQFF TGTGCCAGCAGCTTAACTCCTGCGCTCTCCTACAATGAGCAGTTCTTC TRBV7-8 few TRBJ2-1 NA
CASSYQQGDQPQHF TGTGCCAGCAGTTATCAACAGGGGGACCAGCCCCAGCATTTT TRBV6-5 NA TRBJ1-5 TRBD1
CASSPLTSGRGDEQFF TGCGCCAGCAGCCCGCTAACTAGCGGGAGAGGGGATGAGCAGTTCTTC TRBV5-1 NA TRBJ2-1 TRBD2
CASTSTSGIGRELFF TGTGCCAGCACCTCGACTAGCGGGATAGGGAGGGAGCTGTTTTTT TRBV6-6 NA TRBJ2-2 TRBD2
CASSLAGTGGYEQYF TGCGCCAGCAGCTTGGCCGGGACAGGGGGGTACGAGCAGTACTTC TRBV5-1 once TRBJ2-7 TRBD1
CASSLDRHTDTQYF TGTGCCAGCAGTTTAGACAGACACACAGATACGCAGTATTTT TRBV27 NA TRBJ2-3 NA
CAIGLAGNEQFF TGTGCCATCGGACTAGCTGGCAATGAGCAGTTCTTC TRBV28 NA TRBJ2-1 TRBD2
CAFTDRVDGEQYF TGTGCCTTTACAGACAGGGTTGATGGCGAGCAGTACTTC TRBV30 NA TRBJ2-7 TRBD1
CSVDGLAGPTDTQYF TGCAGCGTTGATGGACTAGCGGGTCCCACAGATACGCAGTATTTT TRBV29-1 few TRBJ2-3 TRBD2
CASSVPKTRQRSSYEQYF TGTGCCAGCAGCGTCCCAAAAACGAGACAGAGAAGCTCCTACGAGCAGTACTTC TRBV7-2 NA TRBJ2-7 NA
CASSLGRLAGINEQFF TGCGCCAGCAGCTTGGGCCGACTAGCGGGAATCAATGAGCAGTTCTTC TRBV5-1 few TRBJ2-1 TRBD2
CASSLSLLDYDEQYF TGCGCCAGCAGCCTCTCCCTCCTAGATTACGACGAGCAGTACTTC TRBV5-1 few TRBJ2-7 NA
CASTPGARTDTQYF TGTGCCAGTACTCCGGGAGCTCGCACAGATACGCAGTATTTT TRBV19 NA TRBJ2-3 NA
CASSLSPGGGEKLFF TGTGCCAGCAGCTTATCCCCAGGGGGAGGTGAAAAACTGTTTTTT TRBV7-7 few TRBJ1-4 TRBD1
CASSLSRGKNTEAFF TGTGCCAGCAGTTTATCAAGGGGCAAGAACACTGAAGCTTTCTTT TRBV27 few TRBJ1-1 NA
CASSFSRGNPSNQPQHF TGTGCCAGCAGTTTTAGCAGGGGGAATCCTAGCAATCAGCCCCAGCATTTT TRBV27 NA TRBJ1-5 TRBD1
CASSLEGLTLREQYF TGTGCCAGCAGCTTGGAGGGACTAACTCTGAGGGAGCAGTACTTC TRBV5-4 NA TRBJ2-7 TRBD2
CASSLYRGGADTQYF TGTGCCAGCAGCTTATACCGCGGAGGGGCGGATACGCAGTATTTT TRBV11-2 NA TRBJ2-3 NA
CATSRDVWQAGYTDTQYF TGTGCCACCAGCAGAGATGTGTGGCAGGCAGGGTACACAGATACGCAGTATTTT TRBV15 NA TRBJ2-3 NA
CASGRGVYEQYF TGTGCCTCAGGGCGGGGAGTCTACGAGCAGTACTTC TRBV28 few TRBJ2-7 NA
CASSYQQGPGETQYF TGTGCCAGCAGCTACCAACAGGGCCCTGGGGAGACCCAGTACTTC TRBV7-9 NA TRBJ2-5 NA
CASSPLRLAGDETQYF TGTGCCAGCAGCCCCCTCAGACTAGCGGGAGATGAGACCCAGTACTTC TRBV2 few TRBJ2-5 TRBD2
CATSLRHQETQYF TGTGCCACCAGCCTAAGACATCAAGAGACCCAGTACTTC TRBV15 few TRBJ2-5 NA
CASSLLAGDGEQFF TGTGCCAGCAGCTTACTAGCGGGAGATGGTGAGCAGTTCTTC TRBV7-9 NA TRBJ2-1 TRBD2
CASSPGTGRTKNEQFF TGCGCCAGCAGCCCAGGGACTGGACGGACAAAAAATGAGCAGTTCTTC TRBV4-1 few TRBJ2-1 NA
CSVENGREFLYNEQFF TGCAGCGTTGAGAACGGGCGGGAGTTCCTCTACAATGAGCAGTTCTTC TRBV29-1 few TRBJ2-1 TRBD2
CASTGGLTYEQYF TGTGCCAGCACGGGAGGATTGACCTACGAGCAGTACTTC TRBV2 few TRBJ2-7 TRBD2
CSVYDAGAPETQYF TGCAGCGTTTATGATGCGGGAGCCCCAGAGACCCAGTACTTC TRBV29-1 few TRBJ2-5 TRBD2
CASSPLAGSAYGYTF TGTGCCAGCAGTCCATTGGCAGGCTCGGCCTATGGCTACACCTTC TRBV28 few TRBJ1-2 NA
CASSALAGVLDNEQFF TGTGCCAGCAGTGCCCTAGCGGGAGTTCTCGACAATGAGCAGTTCTTC TRBV6-1 few TRBJ2-1 TRBD2
CASSPRSRTYEQYF TGTGCCAGCTCACCACGCAGCAGGACCTACGAGCAGTACTTC TRBV18 NA TRBJ2-7 NA
CASNPTGYGDSGANVLTF TGTGCCAGCAACCCCACAGGGTATGGAGACTCTGGGGCCAACGTCCTGACTTTC TRBV27 few TRBJ2-6 NA
CASSYPGLAGTQETQYF TGTGCCAGCAGTTACCCCGGACTAGCGGGAACCCAAGAGACCCAGTACTTC TRBV28 NA TRBJ2-5 TRBD2
CASSADRGLTNEKLFF TGTGCCAGCAGTGCCGACAGGGGGCTGACTAATGAAAAACTGTTTTTT TRBV25-1 few TRBJ1-4 TRBD1
CASSEGLAGPTQYF TGTGCCAGCAGTGAAGGACTAGCGGGACCCACGCAGTATTTT TRBV6-1 few TRBJ2-3 TRBD2
CAWSVRRRESYEQYF TGTGCCTGGAGTGTAAGACGGCGGGAAAGCTACGAGCAGTACTTC TRBV30 NA TRBJ2-7 NA
CASSLETGQGTNEQFF TGTGCCAGCAGCTTAGAAACGGGACAGGGAACTAATGAGCAGTTCTTC TRBV11-1 NA TRBJ2-1 TRBD1
CASQLGASGRGDTQYF TGTGCCAGCCAACTGGGGGCTAGCGGGAGGGGAGATACGCAGTATTTT TRBV28 NA TRBJ2-3 TRBD2
CASSVPGQGDREQYF TGTGCCAGCAGTGTACCGGGACAGGGGGACCGAGAGCAGTACTTC TRBV25-1 NA TRBJ2-7 TRBD1
CASRAGVSTDTQYF TGTGCCAGCAGGGCGGGAGTAAGCACAGATACGCAGTATTTT TRBV28 NA TRBJ2-3 TRBD2